This TCR beta chain is drawn from a study of blood T cells in healthy people across ages. Turning to the study itself: T cells yielded about one barcoded beta molecule per two cells through template switching. Study-wide results and limits: Comparison with aged donors showed that long-lived donors had more naive CD4+ cells and higher diversity.

Germline loops: CDR1 DFQATT, CDR2 SNEGSKA (reference sequence). CDR3 length equals 14 residues. The V and J ends lost 7 bases and 1 base, in that order; junction bases with no gene match: 5. Alongside a J-beta primer mix, a sample-barcoded 5' primer served in a second PCR lasting about 7 to 12 cycles. Sequencing of every sample gave 2.5 million or more CDR3-containing paired-end reads. TCRdb used MiXCR to reprocess the 5' RACE reads, holding one entry per CDR3 protein. Among just under 900,000 distinct CDR3 sequences listed, 25% to 30% were seen once. For this clonotype: Its antigen is still unknown.

The chain joins TRBV20-1 to TRBJ2-7, with 12 positions matching TRBD2. Sequenced material: blood. This receptor was identified in a woman of 80 years or more in good health. The CDR3 sequence is CSGGTSGRSYEQYF. The CDR3 DNA reads TGCAGTGGGGGGACTAGCGGGCGTTCCTACGAGCAGTACTTC.